This T cell receptor (beta chain) originates from a study of T cells after yellow fever vaccination. Study outcomes and limitations: Booster sampling recovered most clones from primary vaccination (around 97% CD4, around 88% CD8). A secondary response was less intense yet reached its peak sooner, at day 5 versus 15. It was a small share of clonotypes that appeared in both CD4 and CD8 compartments.

The germline CDR1 and CDR2 sequences are SGHDN and FVKESK. The CDR3 is made up of 14 amino acids. With 3 bases clipped from V and 6 bases from J, the junction kept 4 bases outside the gene matches. In regard to this clonotype: The antigen is unknown.

TCRdb passed the 5' RACE reads through MiXCR, listing each CDR3 protein once. The repertoire consists of about 550,000 distinct CDR3 sequences, with less than 20% occurring once and the leading ten covering 13% to 15%. The rearrangement uses TRBV14 and TRBJ2-2, with 7 bases lining up with TRBD1. The clonotype was recovered from a man aged 25-40 years who received the YFV17D yellow fever vaccine. The source material was PBMCs, sampled 15 days after the yellow fever booster vaccination. CDR3 residues: CASSHLQGAGELFF. The CDR3 coding sequence is TGTGCCAGCAGCCACCTCCAGGGGGCCGGGGAGCTGTTTTTT. Looking up the rest from reference TRBV14 and TRBJ2-2 gives the full variable domain: EAGVTQFPSHSVIEKGQTVTLRCDPISGHDNLYWYRRVMGKEIKFLLHFVKESKQDESGMPNNRFLAERTGGTYSTLKVQPAELEDSGVYFCASSHLQGAGELFFGEGSRLTVL.